Sequencing of this T cell receptor beta chain was carried out in a study of blood T cell repertoires in COVID-19. Profiled with immunoSEQ multiplex PCR; TCRdb holds only in-frame clones, not every one. The repertoire holds about 400,000 clones, with just over 85% as singletons. This clone turned up a few times. Other DNA sequences in this sample translate to the same CDR3. Germline CDR1 SGHVS, CDR2 FNYEAQ. The CDR3 loop spans 16 amino acids. Losses at the gene ends were 1 base for V and 2 bases for J; bases not matched to a gene: 6. Sequencing was performed on peripheral blood. This chain joins TRBV7-6 and TRBJ1-1, with 8 bases fitting TRBD1. This TCR was sampled from a woman aged 25 to 45 with active or convalescent COVID-19. The DNA for the CDR3 is TGTGCCAGCAGCTTAGGGCAGGGGGCTCTTAACACTGAAGCTTTCTTT. Translated, it gives CASSLGQGALNTEAFF.